The 15 T cell receptor beta chains reported below all come from one sample, sequenced in a study of OX40 agonist ivuxolimab in advanced cancers. Profiling relied on immunoSEQ multiplex PCR, and the TCRdb table lists in-frame clones only, not all of them. The repertoire consists of some 45,000 clones, with 82% occurring once and the leading ten covering 20% to 25%. This specimen was CD4+ or CD8+ T cells sorted from blood, taken in a trial of the OX40 agonist ivuxolimab. These receptors were taken from an adult with an advanced solid tumor such as melanoma, head and neck, liver or kidney cancer.

The V call is TRBV29-1, the J call TRBJ1-1; D gene unclear. V was clipped by 7 bases and J by 11 bases, with 14 bases between them. CDR3 size: 10 residues. Germline-derived CDR1 and CDR2 are SQVTM and ANQGSEA. In DNA, the CDR3 is TGCAGCGCCACGGACGGGAGGGCTTTCTTT. Its translation is CSATDGRAFF.

The chain has TRBV9 and TRBJ2-7; D is perhaps TRBD2 (6 bases). The V gene's germline CDR1 is SGDLS and CDR2 YYNGEE. V was clipped by 4 bases and J by 5 bases, with 19 bases between them. This CDR3 comprises 15 residues. Here the CDR3 DNA reads TGTGCCAGCAGCTTCCTAGGACTAACGGACGACGAGCAGTACTTC. Translated, it gives CASSFLGLTDDEQYF. The complete variable domain, with remaining parts taken from reference TRBV9 and TRBJ2-7, reads DSGVTQTPKHLITATGQRVTLRCSPRSGDLSVYWYQQSLDQGLQFLIQYYNGEERAKGNILERFSAQQFPDLHSELNLSSLELGDSALYFCASSFLGLTDDEQYFGPGTRLTVT.

The V gene is TRBV19, the J gene TRBJ2-2; 9 bases match TRBD1. V lost 1 base and J lost 0; bases outside the gene matches: 3. The CDR3 is 17 residues long. Germline-derived CDR1 and CDR2 are LNHDA and SQIVND (reference sequence). The CDR3 sequence: CASSIATGGANTGELFF. In DNA form, the CDR3 reads TGTGCCAGTAGTATAGCAACAGGGGGCGCGAACACCGGGGAGCTGTTTTTT.

The genes are TRBV27 and TRBJ1-1, with a weak D call TRBD1 (5 bases). Germline V gives CDR1 MNHEY, CDR2 SMNVEV (reference sequence). The CDR3 length is 15 residues. V was cut by 4 bases and J by 1 base, with 13 bases left in between. CDR3 in amino acids: CASSSTVGPNTEAFF. CDR3 nucleotides: TGTGCCAGCAGTTCCACCGTGGGGCCGAACACTGAAGCTTTCTTT.

In its sample, this clone was seen once. The rearrangement uses TRBV19 and TRBJ1-4, with TRBD1 as a possible D gene (6 bases). Germline loops: CDR1 LNHDA, CDR2 SQIVND (reference sequence). V was clipped by 5 bases and J by 8 bases, with 15 bases between them. The CDR3 runs to 14 residues. CDR3 nucleotide sequence: TGTGCCAGTAGTCTGAGGGGGGGTGAAGAAAAACTGTTTTTT. Residues: CASSLRGGEEKLFF.

The gene calls are TRBV4-1 and TRBJ2-5; D may be TRBD1 or TRBD2 (5 bases each). V lost 4 bases to trimming and J lost 4 bases, with 16 bases between them. Germline CDR1 and CDR2: MGHRA and YSYEKL. The CDR3 extends over 15 amino acids. CDR3 amino acids: CASSPWVGVGETQYF. CDR3 sequence (DNA): TGCGCCAGCAGCCCATGGGTGGGGGTTGGAGAGACCCAGTACTTC.

V usage is TRBV19 and J usage is TRBJ1-6, with unresolved D. V lost 5 bases and J 7 bases, leaving 12 bases between the germline ends. There are 14 residues in the CDR3. Looked up from germline, CDR1 is LNHDA and CDR2 is SQIVND (reference sequence). CDR3 nucleotides: TGTGCCAGTAGTTCGGCAATATCGAATTCACCCCTCCACTTT. Protein product: CASSSAISNSPLHF.

The chain employs TRBV2 and TRBJ1-1, with 7 bases matching TRBD1. The V and J ends lost 4 bases and 1 base, in that order; junction bases with no gene match: 9. The CDR3 has 16 residues. Germline V gives CDR1 SNHLY, CDR2 FYNNEI. The CDR3 spells CASSAGLGQKNTEAFF. The DNA of the CDR3 is TGTGCCAGCAGTGCTGGGTTGGGACAGAAGAACACTGAAGCTTTCTTT.

The V call is TRBV9, the J call TRBJ1-1; TRBD1 is a possible D gene (6 bases). The CDR3 is 12 residues long. V lost 6 bases and J lost 6, with 12 bases in between. Germline lookup yields CDR1 SGDLS and CDR2 YYNGEE. CDR3 DNA: TGTGCCAGCATGGGGAGGGGGGCTGAAGCTTTCTTT. Translating it yields CASMGRGAEAFF.

The gene calls are TRBV5-6 and TRBJ2-2; weak D call: TRBD2 (6 bases). Trimming left V 1 base short and J 5 bases short, with 9 bases between. This CDR3 contains 14 residues. CDR1 and CDR2 (germline): SGHDT, YYEEEE. In DNA, the CDR3 is TGTGCCAGCAGCTTGCGGGGAGGAACCGGGGAGCTGTTTTTT. Translation gives CASSLRGGTGELFF. The complete variable domain, with remaining parts taken from reference TRBV5-6 and TRBJ2-2, reads DAGVTQSPTHLIKTRGQQVTLRCSPKSGHDTVSWYQQALGQGPQFIFQYYEEEERQRGNFPDRFSGHQFPNYSSELNVNALLLGDSALYLCASSLRGGTGELFFGEGSRLTVL.

There are a few counts of this clone. The rearrangement joins TRBV10-3 to TRBJ2-3; 10 bases match TRBD2. Germline V gives CDR1 ENHRY, CDR2 SYGVKD. V lost 4 bases and J lost 0; bases outside the gene matches: 7. The CDR3 consists of 17 residues. CDR3 coding DNA: TGTGCCATCAGTGGGCTAGCGGGGGAACCTAGCACAGATACGCAGTATTTT. This encodes CAISGLAGEPSTDTQYF.

The chain recombines TRBV28 with TRBJ1-4, with 7 bases fitting TRBD1. V lost 7 bases and J lost 3; bases outside the gene matches: 8. This CDR3 contains 15 residues. Germline V gene data show CDR1 as MDHEN and CDR2 as SYDVKM. The CDR3 DNA follows: TGTGCCAGCACCACGACCGGGACAGCTAATGAAAAACTGTTTTTT. Its translation is CASTTTGTANEKLFF.

V and J are TRBV7-9 and TRBJ2-3, with D unclear. The CDR3 runs to 15 residues. Germline V gives CDR1 SEHNR, CDR2 FQNEAQ (reference sequence). The V end lost 1 base, the J end lost 0 bases, and 8 bases lay between the germline ends. The CDR3 region is CASSLVGGSTDTQYF. The CDR3 DNA sequence: TGTGCCAGCAGCTTAGTGGGTGGGAGCACAGATACGCAGTATTTT. The whole variable domain, filled in from reference TRBV7-9 and TRBJ2-3, reads DTGVSQNPRHKITKRGQNVTFRCDPISEHNRLYWYRQTLGQGPEFLTYFQNEAQLEKSRLLSDRFSAERPKGSFSTLEIQRTEQGDSAMYLCASSLVGGSTDTQYFGPGTRLTVL.

The V call is TRBV27, the J call TRBJ1-1; D call uncertain. CDR1 and CDR2 (germline): MNHEY, SMNVEV (reference sequence). The length of the CDR3 is 13 residues. Trimming pared 0 bases from V and 11 bases from J, leaving 13 bases between. The CDR3 loop is CASSLSLGGDAFF. DNA of the CDR3: TGTGCCAGCAGTTTATCCCTGGGTGGCGACGCTTTCTTT.

The rearrangement joins TRBV4-2 to TRBJ2-5; no firm D call. Germline values: CDR1 LGHNA, CDR2 YNFKEQ. The ends were cut back, 0 bases at V and 3 bases at J, with 11 bases in the middle. This CDR3 region has 15 residues. The CDR3 region is CASSQDFPLEETQYF. The DNA for the CDR3 is TGTGCCAGCAGCCAAGACTTCCCTCTTGAAGAGACCCAGTACTTC.